Listed below are T cell receptor beta chains from one sample, sequenced in a study of PD-1 blockade in classical Hodgkin lymphoma. The data were produced by immunoSEQ multiplex PCR, yet TCRdb's version contains in-frame clones alone and is incomplete. The data show around 45,000 clones, over 55% seen once. This specimen consisted of peripheral blood mononuclear cells (PBMCs), obtained at baseline. Receptors were obtained from a human donor with classical Hodgkin lymphoma. The CDR3 runs from the conserved cysteine through the conserved F or W. The order of the fields is V gene, J gene, D gene, CDR3 length, clone size, CDR3 protein, CDR3 DNA. The D gene is left open where the match is weak. Size is stated for part of the rows, as once, few or many counts, or as a class when the clone is expanded.

v_gene: TRBV11-2
j_gene: TRBJ2-3
d_gene: TRBD2
len: 18
abundance: few
CDR3aa: CASSLVSEGVAGLDTQYF
CDR3nt: TGTGCCAGCAGCTTAGTTAGTGAGGGGGTAGCGGGATTAGATACGCAGTATTTT

v_gene: TRBV6-5
j_gene: TRBJ2-1
d_gene: NA
len: 15
abundance: NA
CDR3aa: CASSYGGGGGNEQFF
CDR3nt: TGTGCCAGCAGTTACGGGGGGGGAGGGGGCAATGAGCAGTTCTTC

v_gene: TRBV7-9
j_gene: TRBJ2-3
d_gene: NA
len: 15
abundance: NA
CDR3aa: CASSLDGLSTDTQYF
CDR3nt: TGTGCCAGCAGCTTAGATGGCCTCTCCACAGATACGCAGTATTTT

v_gene: TRBV9
j_gene: TRBJ1-5
d_gene: NA
len: 13
abundance: NA
CDR3aa: CASSETFARPQHF
CDR3nt: TGTGCCAGCAGCGAAACATTCGCGAGGCCCCAGCATTTT

v_gene: TRBV30
j_gene: TRBJ1-5
d_gene: TRBD1
len: 13
abundance: NA
CDR3aa: CAWGTGPNQPQHF
CDR3nt: TGTGCCTGGGGGACAGGGCCCAATCAGCCCCAGCATTTT

v_gene: TRBV5-4
j_gene: TRBJ1-1
d_gene: NA
len: 16
abundance: NA
CDR3aa: CASSLGSGQMNTEAFF
CDR3nt: TGTGCCAGCAGCTTGGGTTCGGGACAAATGAACACTGAAGCTTTCTTT

v_gene: TRBV27
j_gene: TRBJ2-1
d_gene: NA
len: 18
abundance: NA
CDR3aa: CASSPSFQRRSSYNEQFF
CDR3nt: TGTGCCAGCAGCCCGTCCTTCCAGCGCAGAAGCTCCTACAATGAGCAGTTCTTC

v_gene: TRBV6-1
j_gene: TRBJ2-1
d_gene: NA
len: 12
abundance: NA
CDR3aa: CASSLGKGEQFF
CDR3nt: TGTGCCAGCAGTCTAGGGAAGGGTGAGCAGTTCTTC

v_gene: TRBV19
j_gene: TRBJ1-5
d_gene: NA
len: 15
abundance: NA
CDR3aa: CASSISAQWDQPQHF
CDR3nt: TGTGCCAGTAGTATTTCCGCTCAGTGGGATCAGCCCCAGCATTTT

v_gene: TRBV5-8
j_gene: TRBJ2-1
d_gene: NA
len: 13
abundance: many
CDR3aa: CASSGFRLLEQFF
CDR3nt: TGTGCCAGCAGCGGCTTCCGGTTATTAGAGCAGTTCTTC

v_gene: TRBV7-3
j_gene: TRBJ2-4
d_gene: TRBD2
len: 16
abundance: once
CDR3aa: CASSAEGTSAKNIQYF
CDR3nt: TGTGCCAGCAGCGCCGAAGGGACTAGCGCGAAAAACATTCAGTACTTC

v_gene: TRBV4-1
j_gene: TRBJ2-7
d_gene: NA
len: 12
abundance: NA
CDR3aa: CASSTGQAEQYF
CDR3nt: TGCGCCAGCAGCACGGGACAAGCCGAGCAGTACTTC

v_gene: TRBV30
j_gene: TRBJ1-2
d_gene: TRBD1
len: 13
abundance: NA
CDR3aa: CAWNMGQGSGYTF
CDR3nt: TGTGCCTGGAATATGGGACAGGGGTCCGGCTACACCTTC

v_gene: TRBV10-3
j_gene: TRBJ2-1
d_gene: TRBD2
len: 15
abundance: NA
CDR3aa: CAISDTTSGFIEQFF
CDR3nt: TGTGCCATCAGTGACACGACTAGCGGATTTATTGAGCAGTTCTTC

v_gene: TRBV18
j_gene: TRBJ2-3
d_gene: NA
len: 17
abundance: NA
CDR3aa: CASSPLWGQGQADTQYF
CDR3nt: TGTGCCAGCTCACCGCTCTGGGGGCAGGGTCAGGCAGATACGCAGTATTTT

v_gene: TRBV6-6
j_gene: TRBJ1-1
d_gene: NA
len: 14
abundance: few
CDR3aa: CASSYSGIGTEAFF
CDR3nt: TGTGCCAGCAGTTACTCGGGAATTGGCACTGAAGCTTTCTTT

v_gene: TRBV27
j_gene: TRBJ1-2
d_gene: TRBD1
len: 14
abundance: NA
CDR3aa: CASGLQGENYGYTF
CDR3nt: TGTGCCAGCGGACTACAGGGGGAGAACTATGGCTACACCTTC

v_gene: TRBV29-1
j_gene: TRBJ2-1
d_gene: NA
len: 16
abundance: NA
CDR3aa: CSVTLLGRSSYNEQFF
CDR3nt: TGCAGCGTTACCCTTCTCGGGAGAAGCTCCTACAATGAGCAGTTCTTC

v_gene: TRBV6-1
j_gene: TRBJ2-5
d_gene: NA
len: 13
abundance: NA
CDR3aa: CASASLSMGTQYF
CDR3nt: TGTGCCAGCGCGAGCCTGTCGATGGGGACCCAGTACTTC

v_gene: TRBV18
j_gene: TRBJ1-5
d_gene: NA
len: 13
abundance: NA
CDR3aa: CASSPTGNQPQHF
CDR3nt: TGTGCCAGCTCACCAACCGGTAATCAGCCCCAGCATTTT

v_gene: TRBV10-3
j_gene: TRBJ1-5
d_gene: TRBD1
len: 15
abundance: once
CDR3aa: CAISPQGAGNQPQHF
CDR3nt: TGTGCCATCAGTCCCCAGGGGGCGGGCAATCAGCCCCAGCATTTT

v_gene: TRBV9
j_gene: TRBJ2-3
d_gene: TRBD2
len: 15
abundance: NA
CDR3aa: CASSASGGRTDTQYF
CDR3nt: TGTGCCAGCAGCGCTAGCGGGGGGAGGACAGATACGCAGTATTTT

v_gene: TRBV9
j_gene: TRBJ2-1
d_gene: NA
len: 16
abundance: NA
CDR3aa: CASSATGTLIYNEQFF
CDR3nt: TGTGCCAGCAGTGCTACCGGGACTTTAATATACAATGAGCAGTTCTTC

v_gene: TRBV30
j_gene: TRBJ1-1
d_gene: NA
len: 11
abundance: NA
CDR3aa: CAWSVTFEAFF
CDR3nt: TGTGCCTGGAGTGTAACTTTTGAAGCTTTCTTT

v_gene: TRBV28
j_gene: TRBJ1-5
d_gene: TRBD1
len: 15
abundance: NA
CDR3aa: CASSLVGQFSPPQHF
CDR3nt: TGTGCCAGCAGTTTAGTGGGACAGTTTAGTCCGCCCCAGCATTTT

v_gene: TRBV19
j_gene: TRBJ2-3
d_gene: NA
len: 14
abundance: NA
CDR3aa: CASSMVRPSDTQYF
CDR3nt: TGTGCCAGTAGTATGGTAAGACCGTCGGATACGCAGTATTTT

v_gene: TRBV27
j_gene: TRBJ1-5
d_gene: NA
len: 12
abundance: NA
CDR3aa: CASSLPRGPQHF
CDR3nt: TGTGCCAGCAGTTTACCCCGGGGTCCCCAGCATTTT

v_gene: TRBV7-2
j_gene: TRBJ1-1
d_gene: NA
len: 12
abundance: NA
CDR3aa: CASSSSNTEAFF
CDR3nt: TGTGCCAGCAGCTCATCGAACACTGAAGCTTTCTTT

v_gene: TRBV19
j_gene: TRBJ2-3
d_gene: NA
len: 14
abundance: NA
CDR3aa: CASAGTLSTDTQYF
CDR3nt: TGTGCCAGTGCCGGGACCTTAAGCACAGATACGCAGTATTTT